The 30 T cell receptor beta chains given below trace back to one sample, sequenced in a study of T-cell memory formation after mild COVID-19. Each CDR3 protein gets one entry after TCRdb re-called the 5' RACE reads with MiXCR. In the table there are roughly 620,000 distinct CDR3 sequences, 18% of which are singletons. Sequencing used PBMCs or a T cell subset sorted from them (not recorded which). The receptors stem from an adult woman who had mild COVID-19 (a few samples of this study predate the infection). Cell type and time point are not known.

For the CDR3, the DNA is TGTGCCAGCAGTGAGCCGGGCGGGGACCGCTTCTACGAGCAGTACTTC. Its protein is CASSEPGGDRFYEQYF. V gene TRBV6-1 combines with J gene TRBJ2-7, with D maybe TRBD2 (6 bases). Germline V CDR1 and CDR2: MNHNS, SASEGT. The CDR3 runs 16 residues. V shed 3 bases and J shed 3 bases, with 18 bases lying between them.

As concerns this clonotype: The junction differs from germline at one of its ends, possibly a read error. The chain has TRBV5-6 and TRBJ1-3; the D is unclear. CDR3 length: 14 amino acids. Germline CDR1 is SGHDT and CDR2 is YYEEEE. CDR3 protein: CASSLVRSGNTIYF. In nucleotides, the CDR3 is TGTGCCAGCAGCTTGGTGAGATCTGGAAACACCATATACTTT.

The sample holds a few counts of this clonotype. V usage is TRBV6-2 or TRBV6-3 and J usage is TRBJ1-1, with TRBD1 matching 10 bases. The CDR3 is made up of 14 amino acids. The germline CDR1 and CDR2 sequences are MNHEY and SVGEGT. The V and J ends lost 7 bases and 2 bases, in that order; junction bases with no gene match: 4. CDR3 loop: CASTRDRGNTEAFF. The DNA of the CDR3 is TGTGCCAGCACAAGGGACAGGGGAAACACTGAAGCTTTCTTT.

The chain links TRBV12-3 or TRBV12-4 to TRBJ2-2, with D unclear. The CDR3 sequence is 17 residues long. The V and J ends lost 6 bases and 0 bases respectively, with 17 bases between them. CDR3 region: CASSPSFGEANTGELFF. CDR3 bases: TGTGCCAGCAGCCCCTCTTTTGGGGAAGCGAACACCGGGGAGCTGTTTTTT.

The CDR3 is CSAEGLADGRTGTDTQYF. CDR3 DNA sequence: TGCAGTGCCGAGGGACTAGCGGACGGGCGCACCGGCACAGATACGCAGTATTTT. The chain uses TRBV20-1 and TRBJ2-3, with 11 bases fitting TRBD2. V shed 6 bases, J shed 1 base, and the junction held 15 bases outside the gene matches. The germline CDR1 and CDR2 sequences are DFQATT and SNEGSKA (reference sequence). The CDR3 spans 18 residues.

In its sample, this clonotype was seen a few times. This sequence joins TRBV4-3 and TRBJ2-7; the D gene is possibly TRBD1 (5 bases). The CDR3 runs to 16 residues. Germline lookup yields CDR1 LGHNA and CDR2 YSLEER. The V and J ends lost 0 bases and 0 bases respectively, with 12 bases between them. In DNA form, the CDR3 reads TGCGCCAGCAGCCAAGATTTGTCAGGACACTCCTACGAGCAGTACTTC. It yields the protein CASSQDLSGHSYEQYF.

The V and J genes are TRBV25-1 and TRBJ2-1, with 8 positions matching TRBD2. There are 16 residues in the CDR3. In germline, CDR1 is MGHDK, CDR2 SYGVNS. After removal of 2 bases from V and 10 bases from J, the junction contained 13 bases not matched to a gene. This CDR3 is CASSETGSGGAREQFF. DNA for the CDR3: TGTGCCAGCAGTGAAACTGGCTCGGGGGGGGCCAGGGAGCAGTTCTTC.

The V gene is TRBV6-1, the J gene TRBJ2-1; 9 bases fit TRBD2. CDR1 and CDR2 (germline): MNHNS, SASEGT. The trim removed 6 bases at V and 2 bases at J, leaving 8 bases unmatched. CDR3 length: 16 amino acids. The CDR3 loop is CASRGILAGPYNEQFF. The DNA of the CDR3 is TGTGCCAGCAGGGGGATTCTAGCGGGACCCTACAATGAGCAGTTCTTC.

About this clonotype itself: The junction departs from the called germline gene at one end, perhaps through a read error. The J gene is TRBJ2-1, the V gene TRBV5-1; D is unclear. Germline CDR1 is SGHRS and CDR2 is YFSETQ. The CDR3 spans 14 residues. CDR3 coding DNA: TGCGCCAGCAGCTTGGATGGTGGCAGGCCTGAGCAGTTATTC. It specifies CASSLDGGRPEQLF.

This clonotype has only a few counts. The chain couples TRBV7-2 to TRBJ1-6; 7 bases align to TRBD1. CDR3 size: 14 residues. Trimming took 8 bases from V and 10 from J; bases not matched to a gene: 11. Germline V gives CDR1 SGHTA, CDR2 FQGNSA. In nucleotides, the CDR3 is TGTGCCAGCGGTGGGACAGCGCTGGGATCACCCCTCCACTTT. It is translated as CASGGTALGSPLHF. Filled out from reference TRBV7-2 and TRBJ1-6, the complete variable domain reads GAGVSQSPSNKVTEKGKDVELRCDPISGHTALYWYRQSLGQGLEFLIYFQGNSAPDKSGLPSDRFSAERTGGSVSTLTIQRTQQEDSAVYLCASGGTALGSPLHFGNGTRLTVT.

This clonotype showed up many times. The CDR3 DNA reads as TGCGCCAGCAGCCCCGGACAGGGACAGTACTTC. Translating it yields CASSPGQGQYF. The chain employs TRBV5-1 and TRBJ2-7; 8 positions match TRBD1. Germline-derived CDR1 and CDR2 are SGHRS and YFSETQ. The J segment lost 10 bases and the V segment lost 4 bases, leaving 4 bases of the junction unmatched. The CDR3 length is 11 residues.

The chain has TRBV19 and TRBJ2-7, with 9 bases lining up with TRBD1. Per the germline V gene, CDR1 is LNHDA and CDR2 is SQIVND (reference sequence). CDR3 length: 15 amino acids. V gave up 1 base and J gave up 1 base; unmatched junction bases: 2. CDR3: CASSIVGTGSYEQYF. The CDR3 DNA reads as TGTGCCAGTAGTATAGTCGGGACAGGGTCCTACGAGCAGTACTTC.

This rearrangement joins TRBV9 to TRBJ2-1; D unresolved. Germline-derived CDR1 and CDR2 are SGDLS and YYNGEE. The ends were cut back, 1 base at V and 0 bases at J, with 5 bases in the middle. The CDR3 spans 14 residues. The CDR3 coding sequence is TGTGCCAGCAGCGTAATGAGCTCCTACAATGAGCAGTTCTTC. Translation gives CASSVMSSYNEQFF.

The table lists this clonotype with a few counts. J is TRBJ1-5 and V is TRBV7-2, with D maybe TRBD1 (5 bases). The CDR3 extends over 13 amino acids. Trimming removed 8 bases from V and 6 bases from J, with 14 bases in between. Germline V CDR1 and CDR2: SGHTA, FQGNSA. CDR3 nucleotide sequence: TGTGCCAGCGCACGCAGGGTCGGTCAGCCCCAGCATTTT. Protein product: CASARRVGQPQHF.

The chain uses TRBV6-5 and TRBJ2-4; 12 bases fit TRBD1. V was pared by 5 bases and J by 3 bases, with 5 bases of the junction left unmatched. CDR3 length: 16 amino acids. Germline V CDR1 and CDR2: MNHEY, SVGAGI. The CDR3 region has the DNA TGTGCCAGCAGTGATGGGGACAGGGGGCGCAAAAACATTCAGTACTTC. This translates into CASSDGDRGRKNIQYF.

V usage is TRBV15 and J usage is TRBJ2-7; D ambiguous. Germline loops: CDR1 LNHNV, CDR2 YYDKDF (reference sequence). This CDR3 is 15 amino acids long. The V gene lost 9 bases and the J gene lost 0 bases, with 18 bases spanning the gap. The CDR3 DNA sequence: TGTGCCACTACTGTGACTGACGGTCTCTCCTACGAGCAGTACTTC. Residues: CATTVTDGLSYEQYF.

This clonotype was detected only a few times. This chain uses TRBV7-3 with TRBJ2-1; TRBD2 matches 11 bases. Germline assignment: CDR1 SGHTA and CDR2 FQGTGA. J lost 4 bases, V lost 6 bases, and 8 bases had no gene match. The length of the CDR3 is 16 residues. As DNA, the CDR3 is TGTGCCAGCAGTCCTGTCCTAGCGGGGGGTTACAATGAGCAGTTCTTC. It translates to CASSPVLAGGYNEQFF.

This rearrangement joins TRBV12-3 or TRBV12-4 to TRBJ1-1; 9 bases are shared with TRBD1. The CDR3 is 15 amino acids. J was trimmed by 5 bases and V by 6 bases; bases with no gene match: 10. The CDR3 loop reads CASRQGTGWSTEAFF. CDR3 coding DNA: TGTGCCAGCAGACAAGGGACAGGGTGGTCGACTGAAGCTTTCTTT.

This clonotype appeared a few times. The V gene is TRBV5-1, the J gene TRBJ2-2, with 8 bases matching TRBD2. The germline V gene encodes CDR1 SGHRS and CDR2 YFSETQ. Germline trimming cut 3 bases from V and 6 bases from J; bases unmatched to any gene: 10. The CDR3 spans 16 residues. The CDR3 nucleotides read TGCGCCAGCAGCTGGGCAGCGGGGGCCGTTCCCGGGGAGCTGTTTTTT. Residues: CASSWAAGAVPGELFF. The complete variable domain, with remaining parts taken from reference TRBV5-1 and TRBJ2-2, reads KAGVTQTPRYLIKTRGQQVTLSCSPISGHRSVSWYQQTPGQGLQFLFEYFSETQRNKGNFPGRFSGRQFSNSRSEMNVSTLELGDSALYLCASSWAAGAVPGELFFGEGSRLTVL.

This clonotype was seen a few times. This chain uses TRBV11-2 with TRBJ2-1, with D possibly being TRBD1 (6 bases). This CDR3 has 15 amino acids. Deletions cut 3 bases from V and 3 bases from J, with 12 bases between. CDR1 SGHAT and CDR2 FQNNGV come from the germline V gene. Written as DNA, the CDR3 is TGTGCCAGCAGCTTGGTTACGGGACACTACAATGAGCAGTTCTTC. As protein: CASSLVTGHYNEQFF.

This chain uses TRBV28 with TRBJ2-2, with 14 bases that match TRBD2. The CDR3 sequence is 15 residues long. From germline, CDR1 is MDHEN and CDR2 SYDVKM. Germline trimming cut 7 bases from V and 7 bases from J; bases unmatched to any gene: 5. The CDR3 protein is CASTGTSGRSGELFF. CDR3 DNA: TGTGCCAGCACCGGGACTAGCGGGAGAAGCGGGGAGCTGTTTTTT.

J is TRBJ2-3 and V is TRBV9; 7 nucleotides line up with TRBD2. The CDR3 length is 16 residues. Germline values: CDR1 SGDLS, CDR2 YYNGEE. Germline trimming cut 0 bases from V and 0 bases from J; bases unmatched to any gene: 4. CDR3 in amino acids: CASSVGASGSTDTQYF. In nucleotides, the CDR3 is TGTGCCAGCAGCGTAGGTGCTAGCGGAAGCACAGATACGCAGTATTTT.

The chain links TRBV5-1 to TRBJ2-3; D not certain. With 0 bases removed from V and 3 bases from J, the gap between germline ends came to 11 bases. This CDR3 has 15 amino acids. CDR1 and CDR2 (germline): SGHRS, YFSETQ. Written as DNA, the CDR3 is TGCGCCAGCAGCTTGGGTGAGGACCCAACAGATACGCAGTATTTT. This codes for CASSLGEDPTDTQYF. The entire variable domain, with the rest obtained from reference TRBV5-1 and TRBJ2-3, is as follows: KAGVTQTPRYLIKTRGQQVTLSCSPISGHRSVSWYQQTPGQGLQFLFEYFSETQRNKGNFPGRFSGRQFSNSRSEMNVSTLELGDSALYLCASSLGEDPTDTQYFGPGTRLTVL.

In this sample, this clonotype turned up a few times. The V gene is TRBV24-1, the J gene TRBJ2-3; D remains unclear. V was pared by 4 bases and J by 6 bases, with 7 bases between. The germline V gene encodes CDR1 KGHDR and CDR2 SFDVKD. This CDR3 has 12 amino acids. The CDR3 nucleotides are TGTGCCACCAGTGACCCAGTGGATACGCAGTATTTT. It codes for CATSDPVDTQYF.

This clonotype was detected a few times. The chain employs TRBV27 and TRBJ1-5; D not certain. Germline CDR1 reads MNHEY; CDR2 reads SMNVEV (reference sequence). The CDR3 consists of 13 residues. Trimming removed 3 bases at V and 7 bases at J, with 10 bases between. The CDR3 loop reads CASSFSGWQPQHF. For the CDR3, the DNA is TGTGCCAGCAGTTTTTCGGGGTGGCAGCCCCAGCATTTT.

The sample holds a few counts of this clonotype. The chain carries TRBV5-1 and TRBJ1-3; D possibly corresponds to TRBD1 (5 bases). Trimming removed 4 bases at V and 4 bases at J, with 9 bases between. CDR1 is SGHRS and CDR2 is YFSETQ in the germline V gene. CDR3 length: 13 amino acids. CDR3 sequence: CASSRDPGNTIYF. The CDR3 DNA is TGCGCCAGCAGCAGGGACCCGGGAAACACCATATATTTT.

The chain's CDR3 is CASSKGSEAFF. The CDR3 region has the DNA TGTGCCAGCAGTAAGGGTAGTGAAGCTTTCTTT. The chain carries TRBV12-3 or TRBV12-4 and TRBJ1-1; D not resolved. V lost 5 bases and J 7 bases, leaving 8 bases between the germline ends. The CDR3 contains 11 residues.

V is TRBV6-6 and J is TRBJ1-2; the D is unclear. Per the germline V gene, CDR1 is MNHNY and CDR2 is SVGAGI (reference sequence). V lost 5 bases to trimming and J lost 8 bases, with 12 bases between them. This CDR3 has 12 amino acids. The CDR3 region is CASSDPREGYTF. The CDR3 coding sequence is TGTGCCAGCAGTGATCCAAGGGAGGGCTACACCTTC.

CDR3 nucleotides: TGTGCCAGCCAGAGACAGCCAAACACTGAAGCTTTCTTT. As protein: CASQRQPNTEAFF. The V call is TRBV6-2 or TRBV6-3, the J call TRBJ1-1; perhaps TRBD1 as D (5 bases). The CDR3 is made up of 13 amino acids. Trimming removed 8 bases at V and 2 bases at J, with 12 bases between. Germline V gives CDR1 MNHEY, CDR2 SVGEGT.

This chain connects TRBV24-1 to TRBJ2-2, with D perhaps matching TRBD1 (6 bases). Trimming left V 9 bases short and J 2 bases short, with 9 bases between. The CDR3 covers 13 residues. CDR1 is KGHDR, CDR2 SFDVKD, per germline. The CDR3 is CATGQPNTGELFF. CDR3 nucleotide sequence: TGTGCCACCGGACAGCCAAACACCGGGGAGCTGTTTTTT.